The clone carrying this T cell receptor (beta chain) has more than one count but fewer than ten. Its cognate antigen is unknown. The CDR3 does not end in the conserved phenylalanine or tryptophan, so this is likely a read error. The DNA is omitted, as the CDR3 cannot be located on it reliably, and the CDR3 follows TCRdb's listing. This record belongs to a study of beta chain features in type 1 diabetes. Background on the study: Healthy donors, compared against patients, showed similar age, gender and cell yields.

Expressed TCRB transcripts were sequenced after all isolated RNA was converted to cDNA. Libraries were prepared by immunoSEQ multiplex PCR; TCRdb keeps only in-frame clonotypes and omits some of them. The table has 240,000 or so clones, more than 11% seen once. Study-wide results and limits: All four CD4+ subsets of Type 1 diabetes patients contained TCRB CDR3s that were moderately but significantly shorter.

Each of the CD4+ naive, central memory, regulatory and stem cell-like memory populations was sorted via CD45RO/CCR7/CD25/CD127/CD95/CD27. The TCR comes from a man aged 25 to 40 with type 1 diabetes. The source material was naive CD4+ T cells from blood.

CDR3 loop: CASSQTPRGLAVG. The rearrangement uses TRBV11-2 and TRBJ2-3; the tabulated D call, TRBD2, remains unverified against the DNA. CDR1 SGHAT and CDR2 FQNNGV come from the germline V gene. Both ends counted, the CDR3 spans 13 residues.